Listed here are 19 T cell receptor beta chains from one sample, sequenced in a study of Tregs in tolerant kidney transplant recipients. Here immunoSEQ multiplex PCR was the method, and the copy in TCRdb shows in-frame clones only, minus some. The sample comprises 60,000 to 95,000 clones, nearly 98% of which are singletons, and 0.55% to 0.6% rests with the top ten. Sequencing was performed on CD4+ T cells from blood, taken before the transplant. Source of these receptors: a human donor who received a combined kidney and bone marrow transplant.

CDR3 in DNA: TGTGCCAGCAGTTTATCCAGGGCTTCCTACGAGCAGTACTTC. Its protein product is CASSLSRASYEQYF. The V and J genes are TRBV28 and TRBJ2-7, with D possibly matching TRBD1 (5 bases). This CDR3 is built from 14 residues. V dropped 1 base and J dropped 1 base, with 8 bases sitting between them. Germline values: CDR1 MDHEN, CDR2 SYDVKM.

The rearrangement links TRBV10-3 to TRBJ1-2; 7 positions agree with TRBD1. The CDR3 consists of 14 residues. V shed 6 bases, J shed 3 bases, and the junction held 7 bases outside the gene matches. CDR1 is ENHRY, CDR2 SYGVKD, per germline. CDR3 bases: TGTGCCATCAGCCCCTCGGGACAGTACTATGGCTACACCTTC. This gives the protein CAISPSGQYYGYTF.

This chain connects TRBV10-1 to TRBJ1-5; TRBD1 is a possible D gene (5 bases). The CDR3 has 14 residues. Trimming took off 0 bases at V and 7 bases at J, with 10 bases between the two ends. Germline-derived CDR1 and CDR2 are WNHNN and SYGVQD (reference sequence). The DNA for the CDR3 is TGCGCCAGCAGTGAGTCGACGCGGGGGCAGCCCCAGCATTTT. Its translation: CASSESTRGQPQHF.

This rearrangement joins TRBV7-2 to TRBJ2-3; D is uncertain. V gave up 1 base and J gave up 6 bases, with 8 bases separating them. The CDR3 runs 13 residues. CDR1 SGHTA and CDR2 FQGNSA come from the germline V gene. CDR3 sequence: CASSLEFEDTQYF. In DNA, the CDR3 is TGTGCCAGCAGCTTAGAGTTTGAGGATACGCAGTATTTT.

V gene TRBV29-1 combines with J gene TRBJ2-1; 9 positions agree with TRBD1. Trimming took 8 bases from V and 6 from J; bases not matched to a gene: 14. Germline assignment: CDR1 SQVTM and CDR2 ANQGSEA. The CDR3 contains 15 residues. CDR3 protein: CSLRGEGQGSNEQFF. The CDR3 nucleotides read TGCAGCCTCCGGGGGGAGGGACAGGGAAGCAATGAGCAGTTCTTC.

CDR3 in amino acids: CASSLTVGQVASETQYF. In DNA, the CDR3 is TGTGCCAGCAGCTTGACCGTTGGACAGGTTGCGTCAGAGACCCAGTACTTC. This chain connects TRBV7-9 to TRBJ2-5; 7 bases fit TRBD1. CDR1 is SEHNR and CDR2 is FQNEAQ in the germline V gene (reference sequence). With V trimmed by 3 bases and J by 4 bases, 14 bases remained unmatched. This CDR3 is 17 amino acids long.

The CDR3 DNA sequence: TGCAGTGCCCCGACAGGGATTGGCTACACCTTC. This sequence encodes CSAPTGIGYTF. The rearrangement uses TRBV20-1 and TRBJ1-2, with 7 bases identical to TRBD1. The V and J ends lost 6 bases and 7 bases, in that order; junction bases with no gene match: 5. The CDR3 is made up of 11 amino acids. Germline values: CDR1 DFQATT, CDR2 SNEGSKA (reference sequence).

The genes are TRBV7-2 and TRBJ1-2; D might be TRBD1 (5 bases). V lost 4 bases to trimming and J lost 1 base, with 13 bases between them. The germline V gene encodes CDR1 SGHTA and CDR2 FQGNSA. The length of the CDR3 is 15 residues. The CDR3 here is CASSSTGTVNYGYTF. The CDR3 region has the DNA TGTGCCAGCAGCTCGACCGGGACTGTTAACTATGGCTACACCTTC.

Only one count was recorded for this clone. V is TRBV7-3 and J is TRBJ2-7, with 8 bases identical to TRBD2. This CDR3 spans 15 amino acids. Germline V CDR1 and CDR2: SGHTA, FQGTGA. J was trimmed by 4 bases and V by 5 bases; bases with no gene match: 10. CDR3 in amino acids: CASSPNGGRSYEQYF. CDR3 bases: TGTGCCAGCAGCCCAAATGGCGGGAGGTCTTACGAGCAGTACTTC.

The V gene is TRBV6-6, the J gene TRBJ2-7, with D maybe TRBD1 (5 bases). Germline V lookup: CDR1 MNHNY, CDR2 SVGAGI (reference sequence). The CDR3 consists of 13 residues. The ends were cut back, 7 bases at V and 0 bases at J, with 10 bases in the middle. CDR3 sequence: CASTAGFSYEQYF. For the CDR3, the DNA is TGTGCCAGCACCGCAGGGTTCTCCTACGAGCAGTACTTC.

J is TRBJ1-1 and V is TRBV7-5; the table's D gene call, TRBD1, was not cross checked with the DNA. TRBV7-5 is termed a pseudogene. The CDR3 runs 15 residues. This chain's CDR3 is CVRSLVRGSDTEAFF. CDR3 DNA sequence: TGTGTCAGAAGCTTAGTAAGGGGATCGGACACTGAAGCTTTCTTT.

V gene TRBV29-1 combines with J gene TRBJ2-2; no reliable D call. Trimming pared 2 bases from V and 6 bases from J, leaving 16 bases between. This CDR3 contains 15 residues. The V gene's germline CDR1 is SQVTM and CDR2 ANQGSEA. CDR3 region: CSVEYQHSPSGELFF. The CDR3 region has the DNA TGCAGCGTTGAATACCAACATAGCCCCTCCGGGGAGCTGTTTTTT.

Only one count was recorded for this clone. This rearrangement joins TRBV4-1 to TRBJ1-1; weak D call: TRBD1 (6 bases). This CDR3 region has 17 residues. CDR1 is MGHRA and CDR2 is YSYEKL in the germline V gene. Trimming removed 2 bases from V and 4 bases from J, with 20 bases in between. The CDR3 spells CASSQPGPLGAPTEAFF. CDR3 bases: TGCGCCAGCAGCCAACCCGGACCCTTGGGGGCGCCCACTGAAGCTTTCTTT.

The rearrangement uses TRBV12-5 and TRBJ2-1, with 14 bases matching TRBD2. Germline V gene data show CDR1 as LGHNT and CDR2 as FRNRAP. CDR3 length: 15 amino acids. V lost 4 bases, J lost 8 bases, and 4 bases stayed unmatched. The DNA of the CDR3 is TGTGCTAGTGGTTCAGGGACTAGCGGGGGCGATGAGCAGTTCTTC. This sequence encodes CASGSGTSGGDEQFF. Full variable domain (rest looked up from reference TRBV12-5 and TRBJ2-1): DARVTQTPRHKVTEMGQEVTMRCQPILGHNTVFWYRQTMMQGLELLAYFRNRAPLDDSGMPKDRFSAEMPDATLATLKIQPSEPRDSAVYFCASGSGTSGGDEQFFGPGTRLTVL.

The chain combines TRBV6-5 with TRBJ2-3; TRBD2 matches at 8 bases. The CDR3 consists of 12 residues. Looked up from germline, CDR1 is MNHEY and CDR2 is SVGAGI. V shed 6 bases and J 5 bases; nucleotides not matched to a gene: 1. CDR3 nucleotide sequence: TGTGCCAGCAGGCGGGGGGTAGATACGCAGTATTTT. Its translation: CASRRGVDTQYF.

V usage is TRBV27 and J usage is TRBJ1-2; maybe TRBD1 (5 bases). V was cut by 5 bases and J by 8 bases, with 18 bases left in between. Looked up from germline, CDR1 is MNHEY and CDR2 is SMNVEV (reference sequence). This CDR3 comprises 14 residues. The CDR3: CASSPDTKIGGYTF. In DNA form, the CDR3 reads TGTGCCAGCAGTCCGGACACTAAAATTGGGGGCTACACCTTC.

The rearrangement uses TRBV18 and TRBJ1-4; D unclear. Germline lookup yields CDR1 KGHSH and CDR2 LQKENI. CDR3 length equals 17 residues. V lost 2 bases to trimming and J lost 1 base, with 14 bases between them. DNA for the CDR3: TGTGCCAGCTCACCATGGGAGATGGGGAAAACTAATGAAAAACTGTTTTTT. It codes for CASSPWEMGKTNEKLFF.

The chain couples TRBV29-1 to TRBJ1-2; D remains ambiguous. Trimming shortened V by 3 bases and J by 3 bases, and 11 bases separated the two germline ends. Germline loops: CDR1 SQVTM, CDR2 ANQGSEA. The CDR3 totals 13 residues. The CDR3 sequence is CSVDFVADYGYTF. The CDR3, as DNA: TGCAGCGTTGACTTTGTAGCCGACTATGGCTACACCTTC.

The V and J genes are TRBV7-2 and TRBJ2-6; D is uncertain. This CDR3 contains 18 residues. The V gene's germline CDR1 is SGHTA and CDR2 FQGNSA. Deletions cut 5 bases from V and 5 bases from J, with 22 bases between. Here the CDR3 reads CASSPTSRRQSRANVLTF. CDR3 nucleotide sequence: TGTGCCAGCAGCCCCACCTCGAGACGACAAAGTCGGGCCAACGTCCTGACTTTC.